The 20 T cell receptor beta chains presented below share a single source sample, sequenced in a study of blood T cell repertoires in COVID-19. Profiled with immunoSEQ multiplex PCR; TCRdb holds only in-frame clones, not every one. The table includes some 310,000 clones, 85% to 90% detected once. Sequencing used peripheral blood. All receptors come from a woman between 25 and 40 years old with COVID-19, enrolled during active disease.

The chain uses TRBV4-2 and TRBJ2-7; a weak D match, TRBD2 (5 bases). CDR1 LGHNA and CDR2 YNFKEQ come from the germline V gene. The V gene lost 0 bases and the J gene lost 0 bases, with 12 bases spanning the gap. The CDR3 sequence is 16 residues long. The CDR3 DNA sequence: TGTGCCAGCAGCCAAGAATTGGGCGGGCACTCCTACGAGCAGTACTTC. Protein sequence: CASSQELGGHSYEQYF.

The chain joins TRBV19 to TRBJ1-2; TRBD1 matches at 10 bases. Germline V lookup: CDR1 LNHDA, CDR2 SQIVND (reference sequence). The CDR3 runs 15 residues. Losses at the gene ends were 4 bases for V and 3 bases for J; bases not matched to a gene: 5. The CDR3 region has the DNA TGTGCCAGTAGTACCCGACAGGGGGCCTACTATGGCTACACCTTC. This gives the protein CASSTRQGAYYGYTF.

This clone has only one observation. The chain combines TRBV5-5 with TRBJ2-7; D is possibly TRBD2 (6 bases). The CDR3 extends over 17 amino acids. Germline V gene lookup returns CDR1 SGHKS and CDR2 YYEKEE (reference sequence). V dropped 1 base and J dropped 0 bases, with 17 bases sitting between them. The CDR3 sequence: CASSLRSGTTSSYEQYF. The CDR3 DNA follows: TGTGCCAGCAGCTTGAGATCAGGGACGACTAGCTCCTACGAGCAGTACTTC.

This chain uses TRBV19 with TRBJ1-5; perhaps TRBD1 as D (5 bases). This CDR3 spans 15 amino acids. Germline values: CDR1 LNHDA, CDR2 SQIVND (reference sequence). V dropped 1 base and J dropped 3 bases, with 10 bases sitting between them. CDR3 coding DNA: TGTGCCAGTAGTATAGCGGTACAGGTCAATCAGCCCCAGCATTTT. It specifies CASSIAVQVNQPQHF.

The chain joins TRBV29-1 to TRBJ2-7; 7 nucleotides match TRBD2. The CDR3 is made up of 14 amino acids. V was clipped by 4 bases and J by 7 bases; unmatched bases: 13. The germline V gene encodes CDR1 SQVTM and CDR2 ANQGSEA. As DNA, the CDR3 is TGCAGCGTTGGCGCGGGGGACCCAACGCGGGAGCAGTACTTC. Protein: CSVGAGDPTREQYF.

The sample holds one count of this clone. V usage is TRBV2 and J usage is TRBJ2-2; D perhaps matches TRBD2 (6 bases). Germline-derived CDR1 and CDR2 are SNHLY and FYNNEI. V lost 6 bases and J lost 4, with 18 bases in between. The CDR3 length is 16 residues. CDR3 DNA sequence: TGTGCCAGCAGCCTTAGGACTACCCGGGGCACCGGGGAGCTGTTTTTT. The encoded protein is CASSLRTTRGTGELFF.

The chain has TRBV20-1 and TRBJ2-3; the D is unclear. Trimming pared 3 bases from V and 0 bases from J, leaving 7 bases between. The V gene's germline CDR1 is DFQATT and CDR2 SNEGSKA (reference sequence). CDR3 length: 13 amino acids. The CDR3 nucleotides are TGCAGTGCTAGTGACCCTAGCACAGATACGCAGTATTTT. This codes for CSASDPSTDTQYF.

The J gene is TRBJ1-2, the V gene TRBV24-1; D gene ambiguous. Germline-derived CDR1 and CDR2 are KGHDR and SFDVKD. CDR3 size: 12 residues. With 9 bases removed from V and 6 bases from J, the gap between germline ends came to 13 bases. The CDR3 region is CATSGGVHGYTF. CDR3 bases: TGTGCCACCTCGGGTGGAGTCCATGGCTACACCTTC.

The genes are TRBV29-1 and TRBJ2-2; 12 nucleotides align to TRBD2. The CDR3 is made up of 14 amino acids. V dropped 5 bases and J dropped 8; count of bases not matched to a gene: 6. Germline loops: CDR1 SQVTM, CDR2 ANQGSEA. The CDR3 protein is CSVSLAGGAGELFF. For the CDR3, the DNA is TGCAGCGTTTCACTAGCGGGAGGTGCAGGGGAGCTGTTTTTT.

A single count supports this clone. J is TRBJ2-7 and V is TRBV27; TRBD2 matches 10 bases. This CDR3 comprises 15 residues. Germline V gives CDR1 MNHEY, CDR2 SMNVEV (reference sequence). Trimming at V came to 3 bases and at J to 3 bases, leaving 5 bases not matched to a gene. CDR3 amino acids: CASSLAAGGGYEQYF. The CDR3 bases are TGTGCCAGCAGTTTGGCAGCGGGAGGGGGCTACGAGCAGTACTTC.

The V gene is TRBV13, the J gene TRBJ2-3; 10 nucleotides agree with TRBD2. This CDR3 contains 14 residues. Unmatched junction bases numbered 4, after V lost 5 bases and J lost 5 bases. Germline values: CDR1 PRHDT, CDR2 FYEKMQ (reference sequence). In DNA form, the CDR3 reads TGTGCCAGCAGCCGCCTAGCGGGGGTAGATACGCAGTATTTT. Protein sequence: CASSRLAGVDTQYF.

The chain combines TRBV7-2 with TRBJ2-2, with D possibly being TRBD2 (6 bases). Per the germline V gene, CDR1 is SGHTA and CDR2 is FQGNSA. V gave up 9 bases and J gave up 4 bases, with 18 bases separating them. The CDR3 totals 15 residues. The CDR3 DNA reads as TGTGCCAGGACTCCCGGGGGTCGAAGCACCGGGGAGCTGTTTTTT. It encodes CARTPGGRSTGELFF. Using reference TRBV7-2 and TRBJ2-2 for the parts outside the CDR3, the full variable domain is GAGVSQSPSNKVTEKGKDVELRCDPISGHTALYWYRQSLGQGLEFLIYFQGNSAPDKSGLPSDRFSAERTGGSVSTLTIQRTQQEDSAVYLCARTPGGRSTGELFFGEGSRLTVL.

The rearrangement uses TRBV5-1 and TRBJ2-1; D is ambiguous. The V gene lost 1 base and the J gene lost 8 bases, with 16 bases spanning the gap. Germline V gives CDR1 SGHRS, CDR2 YFSETQ. CDR3 length: 15 residues. As DNA, the CDR3 is TGCGCCAGCAGCTTGAGATTGCCGACCGGAGATGAGCAGTTCTTC. Its translation: CASSLRLPTGDEQFF.

The chain uses TRBV27 and TRBJ2-6; the D gene is possibly TRBD1 (5 bases). Between the trimmed V and J ends, which lost 2 bases and 0 bases, there was a span of 8 bases. CDR3 size: 16 residues. Per germline, CDR1 MNHEY and CDR2 SMNVEV (reference sequence). This chain's CDR3 is CASSLTTGSGANVLTF. CDR3 coding DNA: TGTGCCAGCAGTTTAACAACAGGCTCTGGGGCCAACGTCCTGACTTTC. Full variable domain (outside the CDR3, taken from reference TRBV27 and TRBJ2-6): EAQVTQNPRYLITVTGKKLTVTCSQNMNHEYMSWYRQDPGLGLRQIYYSMNVEVTDKGDVPEGYKVSRKEKRNFPLILESPSPNQTSLYFCASSLTTGSGANVLTFGAGSRLTVL.

The gene calls are TRBV18 and TRBJ2-7; 8 nucleotides agree with TRBD2. Germline V CDR1 and CDR2: KGHSH, LQKENI. The CDR3 length is 15 residues. J lost 2 bases, V lost 5 bases, and 8 bases had no gene match. CDR3 DNA: TGTGCCAGCTCAGGACAGCGGGGGCTTCCCTACGAGCAGTACTTC. Translated, it gives CASSGQRGLPYEQYF.

The rearrangement links TRBV27 to TRBJ1-4, with D possibly TRBD1 on 5 matching bases. The length of the CDR3 is 17 residues. Germline CDR1 and CDR2: MNHEY and SMNVEV (reference sequence). The germline V and J ends were trimmed by 3 bases and 7 bases, with 21 bases remaining between them. The chain's CDR3 is CASSFLVSSGNAEKLFF. Written as DNA, the CDR3 is TGTGCCAGCAGTTTTCTGGTTAGTTCAGGGAATGCTGAAAAACTGTTTTTT.

V and J are TRBV5-1 and TRBJ2-3, with D perhaps TRBD1 (5 bases). The CDR3 extends over 17 amino acids. V shed 1 base and J shed 2 bases, with 17 bases lying between them. Germline CDR1 reads SGHRS; CDR2 reads YFSETQ. This chain's CDR3 is CASSLLDTPAATDTQYF. The CDR3 DNA is TGCGCCAGCAGCTTGTTGGACACCCCGGCAGCCACAGATACGCAGTATTTT.

J is TRBJ2-7 and V is TRBV28, with D perhaps TRBD2 (7 bases). The V gene lost 7 bases and the J gene lost 5 bases, with 15 bases spanning the gap. From germline, CDR1 is MDHEN and CDR2 SYDVKM. The CDR3 runs to 13 residues. The CDR3 DNA reads TGTGCCAGCAAGGGGGGGACTGGGAACGAGCAGTACTTC. It codes for CASKGGTGNEQYF.

This chain uses TRBV5-4 with TRBJ1-4; weak D call: TRBD1 (5 bases). V was cut by 2 bases and J by 4 bases, with 12 bases left in between. The V gene's germline CDR1 is SGHNT and CDR2 YYREEE (reference sequence). The CDR3 runs to 15 residues. The CDR3 nucleotides read TGTGCCAGCAGCTTCCGGGGGGATCTTAATGAAAAACTGTTTTTT. This gives the protein CASSFRGDLNEKLFF.

The chain links TRBV28 to TRBJ1-2, with 7 bases lining up with TRBD1. Unmatched junction bases numbered 4, after V lost 7 bases and J lost 2 bases. The CDR3 covers 13 residues. CDR1 and CDR2 (germline): MDHEN, SYDVKM. The CDR3: CASTGQINYGYTF. In nucleotides, the CDR3 is TGTGCCAGCACGGGACAGATAAACTATGGCTACACCTTC.